The clone carrying this T cell receptor (beta chain) was recorded once. This sample was taken from a study of cytomegalovirus exposure and HLA in healthy donors. V lost 6 bases and J lost 9; bases outside the gene matches: 11. Looked up from germline, CDR1 is MDHEN and CDR2 is SYDVKM. This CDR3 has 16 amino acids. With 60 Vbeta and 13 Jbeta primers, the PCR was carried out. Sequencing was performed with immunoSEQ multiplex PCR; in TCRdb, only in-frame clones are kept and a portion is missing. This table has 200,000 or so clones, around 87% appearing once. This rearrangement joins TRBV28 to TRBJ2-1, with 13 bases aligning to TRBD2. The TCR sequence derives from a man aged 30-40 years in good health and CMV-seronegative. Material for sequencing was PBMCs. The CDR3, as DNA: TGTGCCAGCAGGCTCGGACTAGCGGGAGTTAGAAGTGAGCAGTTCTTC. Translation gives CASRLGLAGVRSEQFF.